The following is a T cell receptor (beta chain) sequence with its context. The sample originates from a study of T cell responses to AZD1222 COVID-19 vaccine. The method was immunoSEQ multiplex PCR; TCRdb's version includes in-frame clones alone and lacks a portion of them. The profile shows 70,000 to 95,000 clones, roughly 90% of them singletons. This CDR3 has 14 amino acids. The germline CDR1 and CDR2 sequences are ENHRY and SYGVKD. V lost 0 bases and J 8 bases, leaving 10 bases between the germline ends. This receptor was obtained from an adult who received the AZD1222 COVID-19 vaccine. Sequencing used peripheral blood, obtained 28 days after the second AZD1222 dose. The J gene is TRBJ1-4, the V gene TRBV10-3; D not resolved. This chain's CDR3 is CAISESMEEEKLFF. The CDR3 region has the DNA TGTGCCATCAGTGAGTCGATGGAGGAGGAAAAACTGTTTTTT.